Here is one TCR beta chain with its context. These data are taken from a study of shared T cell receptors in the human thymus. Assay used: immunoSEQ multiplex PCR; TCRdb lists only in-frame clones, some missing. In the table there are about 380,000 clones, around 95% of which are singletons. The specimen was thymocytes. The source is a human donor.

CDR3 sequence reads: CASSLEDFRPEAFF. The CDR3 region has the DNA TGTGCCAGCAGCTTAGAGGACTTCCGCCCTGAAGCTTTCTTT. V gene TRBV7-8 combines with J gene TRBJ1-1; D call uncertain. Deletions cut 1 base from V and 6 bases from J, with 12 bases between. The length of the CDR3 is 14 residues. Germline CDR1 is SGHVS and CDR2 is FQNEAQ.